This section outlines one T cell receptor beta chain sequence together with its context. The antigen is not known. This specimen belongs to a study of T cell responses to AZD1222 COVID-19 vaccine. Study-wide results and limits: Clonal diversity may have been underestimated in mostly white British donors. The breadth and depth of Spike-specific TCRs increased once two AZD1222 doses had been given.

Libraries were prepared by immunoSEQ multiplex PCR; TCRdb keeps only in-frame clonotypes and omits some of them. The sample shows around 100,000 clones, 87% of them seen only once. This material consisted of peripheral blood, taken on day 0 of AZD1222 vaccination. The receptor was derived from an adult in good health.

CDR3 in DNA: TGTGCCAGCAGTAACCCCCAACCGGGTAGCGAGCAGTACTTC. This encodes CASSNPQPGSEQYF. J is TRBJ2-7 and V is TRBV6-5; D remains unclear. The CDR3 covers 14 residues. Germline CDR1 and CDR2: MNHEY and SVGAGI. With 5 bases removed from V and 6 bases from J, the gap between germline ends came to 17 bases.